This TCR beta chain was documented in a study of beta chain features in type 1 diabetes. Study results and caveats: In the patient group, naive, central memory and Treg TCRB repertoires seemed more alike than in the healthy donor group. Possibly, sequencing cDNA over-represented cells that had high TCR expression levels.

Expressed TCRB transcripts were sequenced, since all the RNA that had been isolated was reverse transcribed. Libraries were prepared by immunoSEQ multiplex PCR; TCRdb keeps only in-frame clonotypes and omits some of them. The table shows about 370,000 clones, with around 15% occurring only once. This clone has just a few counts. The antigen remains unidentified. V gave up 2 bases and J gave up 0 bases; unmatched junction bases: 9. The CDR3 covers 18 residues. The germline V gene has CDR1 MDHEN and CDR2 SYDVKM. Sequencing used naive CD4+ T cells from blood. The receptor's source is a woman between 18 and 29 years old in good health. The V gene is TRBV28, the J gene TRBJ2-1, with 8 bases lining up with TRBD2. CDR3 sequence: CASSLGGLAQSSYNEQFF. CDR3 DNA sequence: TGTGCCAGCAGTTTAGGCGGACTAGCCCAGAGCTCCTACAATGAGCAGTTCTTC.